These 11 T cell receptor beta chains came from one sample sequenced in a study of chemoradiotherapy in HPV16-positive cancers. The protocol was immunoSEQ multiplex PCR, while the TCRdb copy is restricted to in-frame clones and leaves out a portion. The sample shows more than 9,000 clones, more than 75% of them seen only once. The sample here was blood, taken from a patient who underwent chemoradiotherapy. The receptor set was obtained from a human donor with HPV-associated anogenital cancer.

The chain has TRBV5-1 and TRBJ1-1; no clear D gene. Germline V gene sequence: CDR1 SGHRS, CDR2 YFSETQ. CDR3 length equals 15 residues. The germline V and J ends were trimmed by 0 bases and 0 bases, with 9 bases remaining between them. This CDR3 reads CASSLEAELNTEAFF. DNA of the CDR3: TGCGCCAGCAGCTTGGAGGCTGAACTGAACACTGAAGCTTTCTTT.

The chain has TRBV7-8 and TRBJ2-5, with TRBD2 as a possible D gene (6 bases). There are 12 residues in the CDR3. V was shortened by 6 bases and J by 5 bases, with 10 bases between the two germline ends. The V gene's germline CDR1 is SGHVS and CDR2 FQNEAQ. The CDR3 DNA sequence: TGTGCCAGCAGTTCACGGGGGGAGACCCAGTACTTC. Its protein is CASSSRGETQYF.

This chain links TRBV5-6 with TRBJ1-5; TRBD1 agrees at 7 bases. J gave up 0 bases and V 3 bases, and 6 bases lay outside the gene matches. Germline V gives CDR1 SGHDT, CDR2 YYEEEE. The CDR3 length is 16 residues. CDR3: CASSYRGRFSNQPQHF. Here the CDR3 DNA reads TGTGCCAGCAGCTACAGGGGACGTTTTAGCAATCAGCCCCAGCATTTT.

The chain employs TRBV18 and TRBJ2-5, with D perhaps TRBD1 or TRBD2 (6 bases each). Matching the DNA end better, TRBJ2-7 makes the J call doubtful. The CDR3 runs 16 residues. The germline V gene encodes CDR1 KGHSH and CDR2 LQKENI. The CDR3 loop reads CASSPPEGHAAYEQYF. The DNA of the CDR3 is TGTGCCAGCTCACCACCGGAGGGACACGCTGCCTACGAGCAGTACTTC.

This clone showed up just once. The chain is built from TRBV30 and TRBJ2-7, with D unresolved. Trimming removed 5 bases from V and 5 bases from J, with 13 bases in between. The germline V gene has CDR1 GTSNPN and CDR2 SVGIG (reference sequence). The CDR3 is 12 amino acids. DNA of the CDR3: TGTGCCTGGGATAGGACGGCACACGAGCAGTACTTC. Translation gives CAWDRTAHEQYF.

Written as DNA, the CDR3 is TGTGCCAGTAGTATGAGGGGGGCTCGGCGTGCCGGCTACACCTTC. It is translated as CASSMRGARRAGYTF. The chain recombines TRBV19 with TRBJ1-2; possibly TRBD1 for D (6 bases). CDR1 is LNHDA and CDR2 is SQIVND in the germline V gene (reference sequence). CDR3 length: 15 residues. The germline V and J ends were trimmed by 3 bases and 8 bases, with 19 bases remaining between them.

The chain joins TRBV6-5 to TRBJ1-2; 7 bases agree with TRBD1. The V segment lost 5 bases and the J segment 4 bases; nucleotides outside the gene matches: 4. CDR1 is MNHEY and CDR2 is SVGAGI in the germline V gene. The CDR3 has 13 residues. The CDR3 DNA sequence: TGTGCCAGCAGTCAGGGGGGCATCTATGGCTACACCTTC. This sequence encodes CASSQGGIYGYTF.

This clone was seen a few times. V gene TRBV6-1 combines with J gene TRBJ2-7; possibly TRBD1 or TRBD2 for D (6 bases each). This CDR3 has 12 amino acids. The V gene's germline CDR1 is MNHNS and CDR2 SASEGT. V was clipped by 6 bases and J by 6 bases, with 12 bases between them. CDR3 region: CASREGVGEQYF. The CDR3 nucleotides are TGTGCCAGCAGGGAGGGGGTTGGCGAGCAGTACTTC.

V usage is TRBV6-6 and J usage is TRBJ2-7, with D perhaps being TRBD1 or TRBD2 (5 bases each). Per the germline V gene, CDR1 is MNHNY and CDR2 is SVGAGI (reference sequence). Trimming cost V 6 bases and J 7 bases, with 19 bases left between them. The CDR3 runs to 14 residues. The DNA for the CDR3 is TGTGCCAGCAGGGATCATCAGGGAGAAGGGGAGCAGTACTTC. This translates into CASRDHQGEGEQYF.

The rearrangement uses TRBV10-3 and TRBJ2-1; D remains unclear. V lost 4 bases to trimming and J lost 0 bases, with 4 bases between them. The CDR3 sequence is 13 residues long. Germline CDR1 is ENHRY and CDR2 is SYGVKD. The DNA of the CDR3 is TGTGCCATCAGTGGGGACTCCTACAATGAGCAGTTCTTC. Amino acids: CAISGDSYNEQFF.

V and J are TRBV5-5 and TRBJ2-5; the D gene is possibly TRBD1 (5 bases). This CDR3 contains 12 residues. Germline-derived CDR1 and CDR2 are SGHKS and YYEKEE (reference sequence). The ends were cut back, 1 base at V and 4 bases at J, with 5 bases in the middle. The CDR3 DNA sequence: TGTGCCAGCAGCTTGAGGGGAGAGACCCAGTACTTC. It is translated as CASSLRGETQYF.